Shown below are 30 T cell receptor beta chains from a single sample sequenced in a study of Ad26.COV2.S vaccination and SARS-CoV-2 variants. Assay used: immunoSEQ multiplex PCR; TCRdb lists only in-frame clones, some missing. Among hundreds of thousands of clones listed, about nine tenths were seen once. Treatment denoted: around 19 received Ad26.COV2.S at low or high dose, single or two shots; about 5 received placebo; per-sample allocation not given. Repertoires come from day 63 after the first vaccine or placebo injection. This specimen was peripheral blood, taken in a trial of Ad26.COV2.S vaccine versus placebo. The source of these receptors is a person aged 18 to 65 who received the Ad26.COV2.S COVID-19 vaccine or a placebo.

The chain links TRBV4-1 to TRBJ2-7, with D maybe TRBD2 (5 bases). The CDR3 totals 12 residues. CDR1 is MGHRA, CDR2 YSYEKL, per germline. The V gene lost 0 bases and the J gene lost 5 bases, with 5 bases spanning the gap. CDR3 in amino acids: CASSQDGNEQYF. As DNA, the CDR3 is TGCGCCAGCAGCCAAGACGGGAACGAGCAGTACTTC.

This clone was observed once. The chain uses TRBV7-2 and TRBJ1-5; D unresolved. Germline V CDR1 and CDR2: SGHTA, FQGNSA. V lost 1 base to trimming and J lost 9 bases, with 10 bases between them. CDR3 size: 13 residues. CDR3 DNA sequence: TGTGCCAGCAGCTTAGAGGGAGGGTGGCCCCAGCATTTT. This sequence encodes CASSLEGGWPQHF.

The gene calls are TRBV1 and TRBJ1-5. TRBV1 is reported as a pseudogene. This CDR3 region has 15 residues. CDR3 DNA sequence: TGCACCAGCAGCCAACCTCCGAGAGGGGACCAGCCCCAGCATTTT. Translated: CTSSQPPRGDQPQHF.

The chain recombines TRBV18 with TRBJ2-7; TRBD2 agrees at 8 bases. The CDR3 consists of 14 residues. Trimming took 3 bases from V and 5 from J; bases not matched to a gene: 6. CDR1 KGHSH and CDR2 LQKENI come from the germline V gene. The CDR3 here is CASSPGTRGHEQYF. Here the CDR3 DNA reads TGTGCCAGCTCACCCGGGACTAGAGGCCACGAGCAGTACTTC.

The rearrangement uses TRBV6-5 and TRBJ1-6, with D unresolved. Trimming cost V 2 bases and J 9 bases, with 14 bases left between them. The CDR3 is 15 amino acids. Per germline, CDR1 MNHEY and CDR2 SVGAGI. The CDR3 nucleotides read TGTGCCAGCAGTTACCGGACGGGTACGAGTTCACCCCTCCACTTT. Its translation: CASSYRTGTSSPLHF.

The CDR3 region is CATWTDSNQPQHF. In nucleotides, the CDR3 is TGTGCCACCTGGACAGATAGCAATCAGCCCCAGCATTTT. The V call is TRBV10-3, the J call TRBJ1-5; perhaps TRBD1 as D (6 bases). V shed 10 bases and J shed 0 bases, with 10 bases lying between them. Per the germline V gene, CDR1 is ENHRY and CDR2 is SYGVKD. The CDR3 is made up of 13 amino acids.

The chain links TRBV19 to TRBJ1-3; TRBD1 is a possible D gene (5 bases). This CDR3 is 15 amino acids long. The germline V and J ends were trimmed by 7 bases and 1 base, with 14 bases remaining between them. CDR1 and CDR2 from the germline V gene are LNHDA and SQIVND (reference sequence). CDR3 region: CASTTQGDSGNTIYF. The CDR3 coding sequence is TGTGCCAGTACCACGCAAGGGGATTCTGGAAACACCATATATTTT. The variable domain in full, completed from reference TRBV19 and TRBJ1-3, reads DGGITQSPKYLFRKEGQNVTLSCEQNLNHDAMYWYRQDPGQGLRLIYYSQIVNDFQKGDIAEGYSVSREKKESFPLTVTSAQKNPTAFYLCASTTQGDSGNTIYFGEGSWLTVV.

The DNA for the CDR3 is TGTGCCAGCAGTACAGGGGGCGCCGGGGAGCTGTTTTTT. This translates into CASSTGGAGELFF. The chain has TRBV6-5 and TRBJ2-2, with TRBD1 matching over 9 bases. With 5 bases clipped from V and 6 bases from J, the junction kept 1 base outside the gene matches. The germline CDR1 and CDR2 sequences are MNHEY and SVGAGI. The CDR3 runs 13 residues.

V and J are TRBV6-6 and TRBJ1-1; the D is unclear. Germline CDR1 reads MNHNY; CDR2 reads SVGAGI (reference sequence). Between the trimmed V and J ends, which lost 6 bases and 1 base, there was a span of 9 bases. This CDR3 is built from 13 residues. In DNA, the CDR3 is TGTGCCAGCAGCCTCGACACGAACACTGAAGCTTTCTTT. Its translation: CASSLDTNTEAFF.

This chain links TRBV4-1 with TRBJ2-1; no firm D call. CDR1 and CDR2 (germline): MGHRA, YSYEKL. V lost 2 bases to trimming and J lost 2 bases, with 7 bases between them. The CDR3 runs 14 residues. The CDR3: CASSQPVPYNEQFF. CDR3 DNA sequence: TGCGCCAGCAGCCAACCAGTACCCTACAATGAGCAGTTCTTC.

The CDR3 loop reads CASSPGQGEKEKLFF. DNA for the CDR3: TGTGCCAGCAGCCCCGGACAGGGAGAGAAGGAAAAACTGTTTTTT. The V and J genes are TRBV7-2 and TRBJ1-4; 8 positions match TRBD1. Per the germline V gene, CDR1 is SGHTA and CDR2 is FQGNSA. The CDR3 loop spans 15 amino acids. Unmatched junction bases numbered 10, after V lost 5 bases and J lost 8 bases.

This clone was detected only once. V gene TRBV29-1 combines with J gene TRBJ1-1; possible D gene TRBD1, 6 bases. The CDR3 sequence is 14 residues long. Germline CDR1 SQVTM, CDR2 ANQGSEA. Trimming left V 1 base short and J 1 base short, with 10 bases between. In DNA, the CDR3 is TGCAGCGTTGAAGGGACAGTTTCGAACACTGAAGCTTTCTTT. It is translated as CSVEGTVSNTEAFF.

This chain joins TRBV5-1 and TRBJ1-2; TRBD1 might be the D (5 bases). Germline V CDR1 and CDR2: SGHRS, YFSETQ. This CDR3 region has 16 residues. Trimming cost V 4 bases and J 4 bases, with 20 bases left between them. This CDR3 reads CASSITTQTASYGYTF. For the CDR3, the DNA is TGCGCCAGCAGCATCACCACGCAGACAGCTAGCTATGGCTACACCTTC.

A word on this clone: Sequence at one end of the junction differs from germline and may be a read error. The sample has other DNA sequences that encode this CDR3 too. The V call is TRBV3-1 (or the pseudogene TRBV3-2), the J call TRBJ2-2; tentative D call: TRBD1 (5 bases). Germline CDR1 LGHDT, CDR2 YNNKEL (reference sequence). The CDR3 contains 14 residues. The CDR3 protein is CASRQGANTGELFF. The CDR3, as DNA: TGTGCCAGCAGGCAAGGGGCGAACACCGGGGAGCTGTTTTTT.

This clone has more than one count but fewer than ten. V usage is TRBV11-3 and J usage is TRBJ2-1, with 7 bases aligning to TRBD2. The J segment lost 7 bases and the V segment lost 5 bases, leaving 14 bases of the junction unmatched. Germline values: CDR1 SGHNT, CDR2 YENEEA. CDR3 length: 16 residues. CDR3 residues: CASSQTGGGPSNEQFF. The CDR3 nucleotides read TGTGCCAGCAGCCAAACGGGGGGAGGGCCCTCGAATGAGCAGTTCTTC. Combining the CDR3 with reference TRBV11-3 and TRBJ2-1 gives the whole variable domain EAGVVQSPRYKIIEKKQPVAFWCNPISGHNTLYWYLQNLGQGPELLIRYENEEAVDDSQLPKDRFSAERLKGVDSTLKIQPAELGDSAVYLCASSQTGGGPSNEQFFGPGTRLTVL.

The V gene is TRBV10-1, the J gene TRBJ2-5; 10 bases agree with TRBD2. The CDR3 runs 14 residues. Losses at the gene ends were 10 bases for V and 5 bases for J; bases not matched to a gene: 10. Germline loops: CDR1 WNHNN, CDR2 SYGVQD (reference sequence). The CDR3 DNA sequence: TGCGCCAACGCTGAGCGGGAGGGCCGCGAGACCCAGTACTTC. Translated: CANAEREGRETQYF.

The rearrangement joins TRBV5-1 to TRBJ2-5, with D unclear. Trimming pared 2 bases from V and 5 bases from J, leaving 10 bases between. The CDR3 covers 13 residues. In germline, CDR1 is SGHRS, CDR2 YFSETQ. In DNA, the CDR3 is TGCGCCAGCAGCTTTTCCCTAGAGGAGACCCAGTACTTC. Translation: CASSFSLEETQYF.

The chain links TRBV10-3 to TRBJ2-5, with TRBD2 identical over 8 bases. The CDR3 spans 14 residues. Germline CDR1 and CDR2: ENHRY and SYGVKD. The J segment lost 2 bases and the V segment lost 7 bases, leaving 6 bases of the junction unmatched. CDR3 nucleotide sequence: TGTGCCATCAATCCGGGAGGGCCTCAAGAGACCCAGTACTTC. This codes for CAINPGGPQETQYF.

V gene TRBV7-3 combines with J gene TRBJ2-3; 11 bases agree with TRBD2. Trimming removed 5 bases from V and 6 bases from J; junction bases left unmatched: 7. CDR3 length: 15 residues. The germline CDR1 and CDR2 sequences are SGHTA and FQGTGA. For the CDR3, the DNA is TGTGCCAGCAGCGGTGGGACTAGCGGTTGGGATACGCAGTATTTT. As protein: CASSGGTSGWDTQYF.

The V and J genes are TRBV6-2 or TRBV6-3 and TRBJ2-1, with TRBD2 matching over 7 bases. The CDR3 has 14 residues. CDR1 is MNHEY, CDR2 SVGEGT, per germline. Trimming removed 0 bases from V and 7 bases from J; junction bases left unmatched: 3. CDR3 sequence reads: CASSYSGEGNEQFF. CDR3 bases: TGTGCCAGCAGTTACTCTGGGGAGGGGAATGAGCAGTTCTTC.

The rearrangement uses TRBV29-1 and TRBJ2-7; either TRBD1 or TRBD2 may supply D (6 bases each). This CDR3 comprises 12 residues. Trimming removed 6 bases at V and 5 bases at J, with 14 bases between. The germline V gene encodes CDR1 SQVTM and CDR2 ANQGSEA. For the CDR3, the DNA is TGCAGCGTACAAAGGGGGGCTAACGAGCAGTACTTC. It is translated as CSVQRGANEQYF.

The chain recombines TRBV27 with TRBJ2-7, with D tentatively TRBD2 (7 bases). Looked up from germline, CDR1 is MNHEY and CDR2 is SMNVEV (reference sequence). Between the trimmed V and J ends, which lost 3 bases and 3 bases, there was a span of 18 bases. The CDR3 runs 16 residues. The DNA of the CDR3 is TGTGCCAGCAGTTTCCTGAAGCGGGGACAAGTCTACGAGCAGTACTTC. Encoded protein: CASSFLKRGQVYEQYF.

The gene calls are TRBV9 and TRBJ2-3; D is tentatively TRBD1 or TRBD2 (5 bases each). The germline V and J ends were trimmed by 4 bases and 6 bases, with 24 bases remaining between them. This CDR3 is 17 amino acids long. Germline V gene lookup returns CDR1 SGDLS and CDR2 YYNGEE. CDR3 nucleotide sequence: TGTGCCAGCAGCCCCTACGACAGCGGAGCCCCCTTGGATACGCAGTATTTT. This sequence encodes CASSPYDSGAPLDTQYF.

This clone was found once. V gene TRBV6-5 combines with J gene TRBJ1-1, with 7 bases aligning to TRBD1. In germline, CDR1 is MNHEY, CDR2 SVGAGI. The V gene end was trimmed by 6 bases and the J gene end by 3 bases; junction bases not matched to a gene: 10. This CDR3 spans 15 amino acids. CDR3 in amino acids: CASRITGVLYTEAFF. In nucleotides, the CDR3 is TGTGCCAGCAGGATCACAGGGGTACTGTACACTGAAGCTTTCTTT.

The rearrangement uses TRBV7-9 and TRBJ1-2, with D possibly matching TRBD1 (6 bases). Germline V gene lookup returns CDR1 SEHNR and CDR2 FQNEAQ (reference sequence). Trimming stripped 1 base from V and 4 bases from J, with 10 bases between. CDR3 length: 14 amino acids. The CDR3 coding sequence is TGTGCCAGCAGCTTAGGGTTACAGGGCTATGGCTACACCTTC. Translated: CASSLGLQGYGYTF.

The chain links TRBV5-1 to TRBJ2-7; D is unclear. V lost 5 bases to trimming and J lost 3 bases, with 6 bases between them. The CDR3 has 11 residues. Germline assignment: CDR1 SGHRS and CDR2 YFSETQ. The DNA of the CDR3 is TGCGCCAGCAGGTTAGACTACGAGCAGTACTTC. Protein sequence: CASRLDYEQYF.

This chain connects TRBV25-1 to TRBJ1-3; weak D call: TRBD1 (5 bases). Trimming cost V 1 base and J 2 bases, with 15 bases left between them. CDR1 and CDR2 (germline): MGHDK, SYGVNS. CDR3 length: 17 amino acids. CDR3 DNA sequence: TGTGCCAGCAGTGAATCAGGCAGGGAGGGTACTGGAAACACCATATATTTT. Its protein product is CASSESGREGTGNTIYF.

The chain combines TRBV6-5 with TRBJ1-1; tentatively, D is TRBD1 (5 bases). The germline V and J ends were trimmed by 6 bases and 5 bases, with 16 bases remaining between them. Germline V CDR1 and CDR2: MNHEY, SVGAGI. The CDR3 runs to 14 residues. CDR3 coding DNA: TGTGCCAGCAGATCAGGGACTTCGGATACTGAAGCTTTCTTT. Residues: CASRSGTSDTEAFF.

This clone was detected only once. The chain is built from TRBV27 and TRBJ2-7; D remains ambiguous. This CDR3 region has 13 residues. Germline CDR1 reads MNHEY; CDR2 reads SMNVEV (reference sequence). Trimming shortened V by 3 bases and J by 5 bases, and 11 bases separated the two germline ends. CDR3 in amino acids: CASSFKGWNEQYF. The CDR3 DNA follows: TGTGCCAGCAGTTTCAAAGGCTGGAACGAGCAGTACTTC.

The chain combines TRBV6-2 or TRBV6-3 with TRBJ1-5, with a possible D match to TRBD1 (5 bases). V was pared by 5 bases and J by 5 bases, with 10 bases between. CDR1 and CDR2 (germline): MNHEY, SVGEGT. The CDR3 length is 13 residues. The CDR3 is CASSMGRDQPQHF. The CDR3 DNA sequence: TGTGCCAGCAGTATGGGGCGGGATCAGCCCCAGCATTTT.